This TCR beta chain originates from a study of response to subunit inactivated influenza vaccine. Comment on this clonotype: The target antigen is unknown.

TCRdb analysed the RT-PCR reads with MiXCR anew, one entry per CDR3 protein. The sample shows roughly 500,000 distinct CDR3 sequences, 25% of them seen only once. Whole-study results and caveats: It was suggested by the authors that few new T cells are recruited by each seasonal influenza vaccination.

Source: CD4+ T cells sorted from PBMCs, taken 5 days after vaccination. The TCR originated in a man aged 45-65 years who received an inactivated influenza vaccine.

CDR3 in amino acids: CASSPWAGGSTDTQYF. Written as DNA, the CDR3 is TGTGCCAGCAGCCCCTGGGCAGGGGGAAGCACAGATACGCAGTATTTT. V and J are TRBV9 and TRBJ2-3, with 7 positions matching TRBD1. V was pared by 4 bases and J by 0 bases, with 8 bases of the junction left unmatched. The CDR3 spans 16 residues. CDR1 and CDR2 (germline): SGDLS, YYNGEE.